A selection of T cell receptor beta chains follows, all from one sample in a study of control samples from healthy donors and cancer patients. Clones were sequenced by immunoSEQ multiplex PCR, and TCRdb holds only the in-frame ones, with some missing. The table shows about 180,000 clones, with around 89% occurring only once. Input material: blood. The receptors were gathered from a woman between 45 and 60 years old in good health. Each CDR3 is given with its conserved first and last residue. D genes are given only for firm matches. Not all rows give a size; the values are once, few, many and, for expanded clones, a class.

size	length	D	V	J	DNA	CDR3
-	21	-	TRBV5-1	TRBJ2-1	TGCGCCAGCAGCTACCCTCGACCGAATAAAGGACAGCGAGAAGTAAACAATGAGCAGTTCTTC	CASSYPRPNKGQREVNNEQFF
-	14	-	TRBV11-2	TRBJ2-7	TGTGCCAGCAGCCCGCGGTTAGGGGGCTACGAGCAGTACTTC	CASSPRLGGYEQYF
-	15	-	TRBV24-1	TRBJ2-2	TGTGCCACCGCAGGAATCCGGGGGAACACCGGGGAGCTGTTTTTT	CATAGIRGNTGELFF
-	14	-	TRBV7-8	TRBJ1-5	TGTGCCAGCAGCGCCCAAAGGGGGTTAAAGCCCCAGCATTTT	CASSAQRGLKPQHF
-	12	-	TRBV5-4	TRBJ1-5	TGTGCCAGCAGCTTGGGCGGGGAGCCCCAGCATTTT	CASSLGGEPQHF
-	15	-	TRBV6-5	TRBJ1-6	TGTGCCAGCAGTTACTCTTACAGGGCGGATTCACCCCTCCACTTT	CASSYSYRADSPLHF
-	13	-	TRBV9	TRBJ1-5	TGTGCCAGCAGCGTAGATTGGAATCAGCCCCAGCATTTT	CASSVDWNQPQHF
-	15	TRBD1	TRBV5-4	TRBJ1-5	TGTGCCAGCAGCTTGGACAGGGGCCCCAATCAGCCCCAGCATTTT	CASSLDRGPNQPQHF
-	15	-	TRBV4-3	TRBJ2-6	TGCGCCAGCAGCCAAGATCTCTCTGGGGCCAACGTCCTGACTTTC	CASSQDLSGANVLTF
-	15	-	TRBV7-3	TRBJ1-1	TGTGCCAGCAGCGCTACCGCGACCTTGAACACTGAAGCTTTCTTT	CASSATATLNTEAFF
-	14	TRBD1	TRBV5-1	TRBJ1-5	TGCGCCAGCAGCCCGGGACAGGGGGTTGAGCCCCAGCATTTT	CASSPGQGVEPQHF
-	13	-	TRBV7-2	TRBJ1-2	TGTGCCAGCAGCTTTTATTCCGGGGATGGCTACACCTTC	CASSFYSGDGYTF
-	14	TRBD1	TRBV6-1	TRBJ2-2	TGTGCCAGCAGTGAGATGGACAGGTCCGGGGAGCTGTTTTTT	CASSEMDRSGELFF
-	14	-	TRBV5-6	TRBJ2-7	TGTGCCAGCAGCTTCGGGAACCCACCCTACGAGCAGTACTTC	CASSFGNPPYEQYF
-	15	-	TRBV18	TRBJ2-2	TGTGCCAGCTCCCGGACAGCGCGGAACACCGGGGAGCTGTTTTTT	CASSRTARNTGELFF
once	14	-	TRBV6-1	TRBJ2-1	TGTGCCAGCAGTGAATCAGTAGCTTACAATGAGCAGTTCTTC	CASSESVAYNEQFF
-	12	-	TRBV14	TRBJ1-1	TGTGCCAGCAGCCAACCGACAGGCCATGCTTTCTTT	CASSQPTGHAFF
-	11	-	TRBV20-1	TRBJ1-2	TGCAGTGCTAGAGAGCCAGGGATCGACACCTTC	CSAREPGIDTF
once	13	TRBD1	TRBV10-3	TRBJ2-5	TGTGCCATCAGTCCGGACAGGGCAAAGACCCAGTACTTC	CAISPDRAKTQYF
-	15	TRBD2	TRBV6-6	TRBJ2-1	TGTGCCAGCAGAAGTGGACTAGCGGCCTACAATGAGCAGTTCTTC	CASRSGLAAYNEQFF
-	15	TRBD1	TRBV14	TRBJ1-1	TGTGCCAGCAGCCTTCGGACAGGGGGGAACACTGAAGCTTTCTTT	CASSLRTGGNTEAFF
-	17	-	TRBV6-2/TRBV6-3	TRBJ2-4	TGTGCCAGCAGTTACAATCCACCCGAACAAGCCAAAAACATTCAGTACTTC	CASSYNPPEQAKNIQYF
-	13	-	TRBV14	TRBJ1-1	TGTGCCAGCAGCCAAGACTGGGGGACTGAAGCTTTCTTT	CASSQDWGTEAFF
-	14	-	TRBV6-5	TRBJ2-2	TGTGCCAGCAGTTACTGGCAGGGCCACGGGGAGCTGTTTTTT	CASSYWQGHGELFF
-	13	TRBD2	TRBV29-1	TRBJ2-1	TGCAGCGTGGGAGGGTTATCCCCCAATGAGCAGTTCTTC	CSVGGLSPNEQFF
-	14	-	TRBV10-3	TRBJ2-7	TGTGCCATCAGTGCCTCCCCGGAAGGGTACGAGCAGTACTTC	CAISASPEGYEQYF
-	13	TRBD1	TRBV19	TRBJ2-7	TGTGCCAGTAGTACTAGGGACAGGGACGAGCAGTACTTC	CASSTRDRDEQYF
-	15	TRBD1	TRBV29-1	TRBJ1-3	TGCAGCGTTTATGTGACAGGGGACTCTGGAAACACCATATATTTT	CSVYVTGDSGNTIYF